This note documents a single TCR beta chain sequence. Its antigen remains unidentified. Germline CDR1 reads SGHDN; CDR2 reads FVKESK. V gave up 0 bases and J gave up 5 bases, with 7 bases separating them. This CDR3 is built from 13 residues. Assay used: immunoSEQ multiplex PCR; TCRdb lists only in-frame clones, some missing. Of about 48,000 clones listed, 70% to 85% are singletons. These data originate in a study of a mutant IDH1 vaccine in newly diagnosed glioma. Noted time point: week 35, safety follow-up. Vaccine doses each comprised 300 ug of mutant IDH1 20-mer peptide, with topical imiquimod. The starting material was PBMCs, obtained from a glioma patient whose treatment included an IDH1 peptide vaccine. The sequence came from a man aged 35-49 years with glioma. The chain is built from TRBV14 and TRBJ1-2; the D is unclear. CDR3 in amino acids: CASSQDLQYGYTF. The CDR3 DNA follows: TGTGCCAGCAGCCAAGATTTGCAGTATGGCTACACCTTC.